Following are 4 T cell receptor beta chains from one sample sequenced in a study of post-analysis software for immune sequencing data. Antigens for these TCRs are unknown. Notes on the study in general: In patients, TRBV5-6, TRBV5-1 and TRBV20-1 belonged to five or six TRBV segments found more frequently than in controls.

Unique molecular identifiers were built into the TCR beta cDNA libraries. TCRdb reanalysed the PCR reads using MiXCR and keeps one entry per CDR3 protein. This table holds just over 250,000 distinct CDR3 sequences, 30% to 45% found once. Sample: blood. Source of these receptors: a girl aged 10-17 years with multiple sclerosis.

This chain connects TRBV20-1 to TRBJ1-2; 7 positions agree with TRBD1. The ends lost 2 bases at V and 2 bases at J; junction bases unmatched: 5. The CDR3 extends over 14 amino acids. The germline V gene has CDR1 DFQATT and CDR2 SNEGSKA (reference sequence). The CDR3 loop reads CSARSRQGNYGYTF. Here the CDR3 DNA reads TGCAGTGCTAGATCCAGACAGGGAAACTATGGCTACACCTTC.

Note on this clonotype: Being one base from a much bigger clone, this may be a read error. The chain couples TRBV20-1 to TRBJ2-1; D assignment may be TRBD1 or TRBD2 (5 bases each). TRBJ2-7 matches the DNA end more closely, so the J call is doubtful. The germline gives CDR1 DFQATT, CDR2 SNEGSKA (reference sequence). The CDR3 is made up of 13 amino acids. The CDR3 here is CSAGAGMYNEQYF. For the CDR3, the DNA is TGCAGTGCCGGGGCAGGGATGTACAATGAGCAGTACTTC.

Turning to this clonotype: This may stem from a read error, because a much larger clone lies one nucleotide away. The rearrangement links TRBV6-1 to TRBJ2-5, with D perhaps being TRBD1 or TRBD2 (5 bases each). The J call may be faulty, since TRBJ2-7 better matches the DNA end. The CDR3 length is 14 residues. The germline CDR1 and CDR2 sequences are MNHNS and SASEGT. This CDR3 is CASRPGPASHEQYF. The CDR3 coding sequence is TGTGCCAGCAGACCGGGACCGGCTTCCCACGAGCAGTACTTC.

The chain links TRBV29-1 to TRBJ2-1, with D tentatively TRBD1 (5 bases). V shed 4 bases and J shed 9 bases, with 10 bases lying between them. The CDR3 length is 11 residues. Germline loops: CDR1 SQVTM, CDR2 ANQGSEA. CDR3: CSVGADSEQFF. CDR3 in DNA: TGCAGCGTTGGGGCAGACAGTGAGCAGTTCTTC.